The next 16 T cell receptor beta chains were all read from a single sample in a study of cytomegalovirus exposure and HLA in healthy donors (dated by TCRdb to 2016 to 2017). Library construction relied on the immunoSEQ multiplex PCR assay. A mixture of 60 forward primers for TCR Vbeta segments and 13 reverse primers for TCR Jbeta segments was used in the multiplex PCR. What TCRdb holds here is the immuneACCESS table cut down to in-frame rearrangements. Part of the clones is not present; checked against another copy, under half of the missing clones reflect an unresolved V gene, and the others are unexplained. The sample includes 100,000 to 150,000 clones, with around 74% observed a single time. The ten top clones hold 4.2% of the sample. The material sequenced was PBMCs. The receptors here all came from a woman between 50 and 59 years old in good health and CMV-seropositive.

The chain carries TRBV28 and TRBJ1-2, with D maybe TRBD1 (5 bases). The CDR3 contains 16 residues. Trimming shortened V by 6 bases and J by 1 base, and 18 bases separated the two germline ends. Germline V gene sequence: CDR1 MDHEN, CDR2 SYDVKM. CDR3 bases: TGTGCCAGCAGCCCTAATAGGAGGGGAATTAACTATGGCTACACCTTC. Translation gives CASSPNRRGINYGYTF.

The gene calls are TRBV27 and TRBJ1-2, with a possible D match to TRBD1 (5 bases). The CDR3 sequence is 12 residues long. V was clipped by 2 bases and J by 7 bases, with 8 bases between them. Germline CDR1 is MNHEY and CDR2 is SMNVEV (reference sequence). CDR3 nucleotides: TGTGCCAGCAGTTTACCGGGGGGTGGCTACACCTTC. It yields the protein CASSLPGGGYTF.

The chain is built from TRBV5-1 and TRBJ2-5; D remains unclear. Germline loops: CDR1 SGHRS, CDR2 YFSETQ. This CDR3 has 14 residues. The germline V and J ends were trimmed by 3 bases and 5 bases, with 14 bases remaining between them. The CDR3 DNA follows: TGCGCCAGCAGCTGGATATCGACACGGGAGACCCAGTACTTC. It encodes CASSWISTRETQYF.

This clone was detected only a few times. The V and J genes are TRBV18 and TRBJ2-7; maybe TRBD1 (6 bases). The length of the CDR3 is 14 residues. V lost 2 bases and J lost 2, with 10 bases in between. The germline gives CDR1 KGHSH, CDR2 LQKENI. CDR3 loop: CASSPSTGTYEQYF. Here the CDR3 DNA reads TGTGCCAGCTCACCATCGACAGGAACCTACGAGCAGTACTTC.

This chain links TRBV5-6 with TRBJ2-5; no clear D gene. With 1 base removed from V and 0 bases from J, the gap between germline ends came to 10 bases. CDR1 is SGHDT, CDR2 YYEEEE, per germline. CDR3 length: 15 residues. DNA for the CDR3: TGTGCCAGCAGCTTGTTCTCTAAGCACCAAGAGACCCAGTACTTC. It is translated as CASSLFSKHQETQYF.

V gene TRBV5-1 combines with J gene TRBJ2-1; TRBD2 agrees at 11 bases. The germline gives CDR1 SGHRS, CDR2 YFSETQ. V lost 0 bases to trimming and J lost 9 bases; unmatched junction nucleotides: 8. The CDR3 has 16 residues. The CDR3 here is CASSLAASGGLFEQFF. The CDR3 DNA follows: TGCGCCAGCAGCTTGGCGGCTAGCGGGGGGTTATTTGAGCAGTTCTTC. The full variable domain, its missing parts supplied by reference TRBV5-1 and TRBJ2-1, is KAGVTQTPRYLIKTRGQQVTLSCSPISGHRSVSWYQQTPGQGLQFLFEYFSETQRNKGNFPGRFSGRQFSNSRSEMNVSTLELGDSALYLCASSLAASGGLFEQFFGPGTRLTVL.

In this sample, this clone turned up a few times. The rearrangement links TRBV27 to TRBJ2-3; possible D gene TRBD1, 5 bases. CDR3 length: 15 amino acids. The ends were cut back, 0 bases at V and 1 base at J, with 8 bases in the middle. Germline lookup yields CDR1 MNHEY and CDR2 SMNVEV (reference sequence). CDR3 sequence (DNA): TGTGCCAGCAGTTTATCAGGGGTCGGCACAGATACGCAGTATTTT. It specifies CASSLSGVGTDTQYF.

J is TRBJ2-7 and V is TRBV11-2; 8 nucleotides match TRBD1. The CDR3 totals 14 residues. Trimming took 5 bases from V and 9 from J; bases not matched to a gene: 12. Germline CDR1 and CDR2: SGHAT and FQNNGV. CDR3 loop: CASSPYGQGDRQYF. As DNA, the CDR3 is TGTGCCAGCAGCCCCTACGGACAGGGAGACCGGCAGTACTTC. The full variable domain, in which reference TRBV11-2 and TRBJ2-7 provide the parts outside the CDR3, is EAGVAQSPRYKIIEKRQSVAFWCNPISGHATLYWYQQILGQGPKLLIQFQNNGVVDDSQLPKDRFSAERLKGVDSTLKIQPAKLEDSAVYLCASSPYGQGDRQYFGPGTRLTVT.

The gene calls are TRBV6-1 and TRBJ2-7; D unclear. The CDR3 runs 15 residues. V was pared by 5 bases and J by 0 bases, with 14 bases between. Germline values: CDR1 MNHNS, CDR2 SASEGT. CDR3 sequence (DNA): TGTGCCAGCAGTCCGATAGTCTCACCCTCCTACGAGCAGTACTTC. Protein sequence: CASSPIVSPSYEQYF.

The chain recombines TRBV5-4 with TRBJ2-2; D possibly corresponds to TRBD2 (7 bases). The CDR3 spans 18 residues. Germline values: CDR1 SGHNT, CDR2 YYREEE (reference sequence). Deletions cut 4 bases from V and 4 bases from J, with 23 bases between. DNA for the CDR3: TGTGCCAGCAGCCTAGGAGGGGGGGGCCTTTATAGCACCGGGGAGCTGTTTTTT. It yields the protein CASSLGGGGLYSTGELFF.

About this clone itself: The identical CDR3 is also encoded by other nucleotide sequences in the sample. The chain has TRBV6-5 and TRBJ2-7, with 9 bases matching TRBD2. Trimming removed 0 bases from V and 0 bases from J; junction bases left unmatched: 3. There are 16 residues in the CDR3. Germline CDR1 is MNHEY and CDR2 is SVGAGI. CDR3 sequence (DNA): TGTGCCAGCAGTTACTCTAGCGGGGGCAGCTCCTACGAGCAGTACTTC. Protein sequence: CASSYSSGGSSYEQYF.

In this sample, this clone turned up once. The chain couples TRBV4-3 to TRBJ2-7; TRBD2 is a possible D gene (6 bases). The CDR3 runs to 17 residues. The V gene's germline CDR1 is LGHNA and CDR2 YSLEER. Trimming pared 4 bases from V and 1 base from J, leaving 20 bases between. In nucleotides, the CDR3 is TGCGCCAGCAGCCCCGCGCATACGGGGGTGGTGTCCTACGAGCAGTACTTC. The encoded protein is CASSPAHTGVVSYEQYF.

The sample holds one count of this clone. The chain is built from TRBV19 and TRBJ2-5, with TRBD2 matching 11 bases. Per germline, CDR1 LNHDA and CDR2 SQIVND (reference sequence). Germline trimming cut 1 base from V and 5 bases from J; bases unmatched to any gene: 9. There are 17 residues in the CDR3. This CDR3 reads CASSIGGLAASGETQYF. DNA for the CDR3: TGTGCCAGTAGTATAGGGGGACTAGCGGCCTCTGGCGAGACCCAGTACTTC.

The J gene is TRBJ2-1, the V gene TRBV19, with TRBD2 matching 11 bases. The V gene's germline CDR1 is LNHDA and CDR2 SQIVND (reference sequence). Trimming at V came to 2 bases and at J to 10 bases, leaving 4 bases not matched to a gene. This CDR3 has 14 amino acids. DNA for the CDR3: TGTGCCAGTAGTATAACTAGCGGGGGTGGGGAGCAGTTCTTC. Protein sequence: CASSITSGGGEQFF.

This chain links TRBV19 with TRBJ2-3, with a tentative D call TRBD1 (6 bases). The ends were cut back, 6 bases at V and 0 bases at J, with 10 bases in the middle. This CDR3 is 14 amino acids long. Germline CDR1 LNHDA, CDR2 SQIVND (reference sequence). CDR3: CASRSTGSTDTQYF. The DNA for the CDR3 is TGTGCCAGTAGGTCTACAGGGAGCACAGATACGCAGTATTTT.

This clone came up once. The chain has TRBV11-3 and TRBJ2-1, with D unresolved. With 4 bases removed from V and 7 bases from J, the gap between germline ends came to 11 bases. Germline V gene data show CDR1 as SGHNT and CDR2 as YENEEA. The CDR3 has 13 amino acids. CDR3 protein: CASSSPRRNEQFF. CDR3 sequence (DNA): TGTGCCAGCAGCTCCCCCCGCAGAAATGAGCAGTTCTTC.